The rows below give T cell receptor beta chains drawn from one sample of a study of CDR3 diversity in severe acne. In TCRdb, the PCR reads were re-called with MiXCR into one record per CDR3 protein. Of about 97,000 distinct CDR3 sequences detected, roughly 51% appear once; the ten largest clones hold about an eighth. The sequenced sample was blood. The receptors shown here come from a male donor with acne. Both conserved end residues are part of each CDR3. The D gene is left open where the match is weak. Clone size is given for some rows only: seen once, a few or many times, or a class if the clone is expanded.

>-|TRBJ2-4|TRBV29-1|16|-
CSVESSDSPSRGIQYF
TGCAGCGTTGAGAGTTCGGACAGTCCAAGTAGAGGCATTCAGTACTTC
>-|TRBJ1-2|TRBV7-9|19|TRBD1
CASSLGLSGQGSPSYGYTF
TGTGCCAGCAGCTTAGGCCTTTCGGGACAGGGGAGTCCTAGCTATGGCTACACCTTC
>few|TRBJ2-1|TRBV30|12|-
CAWSATKNEQFF
TGTGCCTGGAGTGCGACAAAGAATGAGCAGTTCTTC
>-|TRBJ2-2|TRBV20-1|15|TRBD2
CRPSAAGTSGGELFF
TGCAGGCCTAGTGCCGCCGGGACTAGTGGCGGGGAGCTGTTTTTT
>many|TRBJ2-1|TRBV5-7|22|-
CASIDPRRARGAFGCDHNEQFF
TGTGCCAGCATCGACCCGCGCAGGGCCCGGGGCGCCTTCGGCTGTGACCACAATGAGCAGTTCTTC
>-|TRBJ1-2|TRBV25-1|12|-
CASSLGGYGYTF
TGTGCCAGCAGTTTAGGCGGCTATGGCTACACCTTC
>many|TRBJ2-5|TRBV7-8|16|TRBD1
CASSPPGTGGQETQYF
TGTGCCAGCAGCCCACCCGGGACAGGGGGCCAAGAGACCCAGTACTTC
>medium-sized|TRBJ2-1|TRBV10-3|14|TRBD1
CAISDGQGANEQFF
TGTGCCATCAGTGACGGTCAGGGGGCCAATGAGCAGTTCTTC
>few|TRBJ2-2|TRBV4-1|17|-
CASSQEKGFLNTGELFF
TGCGCCAGCAGCCAAGAAAAGGGGTTTCTAAACACCGGGGAGCTGTTTTTT
>-|TRBJ1-1|TRBV6-2/TRBV6-3|16|TRBD1
CASSYSRGQGASEAFF
TGTGCCAGCAGTTACAGTCGTGGACAGGGGGCGAGTGAAGCTTTCTTT
>-|TRBJ2-2|TRBV7-6|18|-
CASSLAALWQANTGELFF
TGTGCCAGCAGCTTAGCGGCGCTTTGGCAGGCGAACACCGGGGAGCTGTTTTTT
>-|TRBJ1-2|TRBV15|15|TRBD1
CATSTGTGSNYGYTF
TGTGCCACATCTACCGGGACAGGCTCTAACTATGGCTACACCTTC
>-|TRBJ2-7|TRBV15|12|-
CATSRGSYEQYF
TGTGCCACCAGCAGAGGGTCCTACGAGCAGTACTTC
>few|TRBJ2-7|TRBV7-2|14|TRBD2
CASSLGLAVYEQYF
TGTGCCAGCAGCTTGGGACTAGCGGTTTACGAGCAGTACTTC
>-|TRBJ2-5|TRBV6-6|14|-
CASSRARGEKTQYF
TGTGCCAGCAGTCGTGCAAGGGGGGAAAAGACCCAGTACTTC
>many|TRBJ2-1|TRBV6-1|15|TRBD2
CASSKTSGDYNEQFF
TGTGCCAGCAGCAAGACTAGCGGAGACTACAATGAGCAGTTCTTC
>-|TRBJ2-2|TRBV7-3|16|-
CASSNQGHTNTGELFF
TGTGCCAGCAGCAACCAGGGCCACACGAACACCGGGGAGCTGTTTTTT
>few|TRBJ1-2|TRBV7-9|16|TRBD1
CASSLGIQGFGKGYTF
TGTGCCAGCAGCTTAGGCATACAGGGGTTCGGGAAAGGCTACACCTTC
>many|TRBJ1-3|TRBV29-1|13|-
CSAVAVSGNTIYF
TGCAGCGCCGTGGCCGTCTCTGGAAACACCATATATTTT
>-|TRBJ1-6|TRBV6-4|19|TRBD1
CASSPRRGSPLSYNSPLHF
TGTGCCAGCAGTCCCCGCAGGGGGTCTCCTCTCTCCTATAATTCACCCCTCCACTTT
>few|TRBJ2-7|TRBV29-1|16|TRBD2
CSVEVPGLAGAYEQYF
TGCAGCGTTGAAGTACCCGGACTAGCGGGAGCCTACGAGCAGTACTTC
>few|TRBJ2-1|TRBV7-6|17|TRBD2
CASSKRDGLAGANEQFF
TGTGCCAGCAGTAAGAGGGACGGACTAGCGGGCGCCAATGAGCAGTTCTTC
>-|TRBJ2-3|TRBV24-1|17|TRBD1
CATSDPRQGWGTDTQYF
TGTGCCACCAGTGATCCACGACAGGGGTGGGGCACAGATACGCAGTATTTT
>many|TRBJ2-2|TRBV5-1|14|TRBD2
CASSFSSGTGELFF
TGCGCCAGCAGCTTCTCTAGCGGCACCGGGGAGCTGTTTTTT
>-|TRBJ2-7|TRBV10-3|16|-
CAIRPDAGRPLYEQYF
TGTGCCATCAGACCGGATGCGGGACGGCCACTCTACGAGCAGTACTTC
>few|TRBJ2-7|TRBV13|13|-
CASSDSSSYEQYF
TGTGCCAGCAGCGACAGCAGCTCCTACGAGCAGTACTTC
>-|TRBJ2-1|TRBV19|17|TRBD2
CASSTGLAGGGSNEQFF
TGTGCCAGTAGTACGGGACTAGCGGGAGGAGGTAGCAATGAGCAGTTCTTC
>-|TRBJ2-7|TRBV20-1|12|-
CGAPPCSYEQYF
TGCGGTGCACCTCCGTGCTCCTACGAGCAGTACTTC
>-|TRBJ2-1|TRBV20-1|14|-
CSARATADYNEQFF
TGCAGTGCTAGGGCCACAGCGGACTACAATGAGCAGTTCTTC
>-|TRBJ2-7|TRBV29-1|12|-
CSVELGWREQYF
TGCAGCGTTGAATTGGGGTGGAGGGAGCAGTACTTC
>many|TRBJ2-5|TRBV6-5|17|TRBD2
CASSYSSLAGNQETQYF
TGTGCCAGCAGTTACTCGAGTCTAGCGGGGAATCAAGAGACCCAGTACTTC
>few|TRBJ2-2|TRBV12-5|12|-
CASGPNSLELFF
TGTGCTAGTGGTCCTAACTCACTTGAGCTGTTTTTT
>many|TRBJ1-2|TRBV12-3/TRBV12-4|14|-
CASSLRPIYYGYTF
TGTGCCAGCAGTTTACGTCCCATCTACTATGGCTACACCTTC